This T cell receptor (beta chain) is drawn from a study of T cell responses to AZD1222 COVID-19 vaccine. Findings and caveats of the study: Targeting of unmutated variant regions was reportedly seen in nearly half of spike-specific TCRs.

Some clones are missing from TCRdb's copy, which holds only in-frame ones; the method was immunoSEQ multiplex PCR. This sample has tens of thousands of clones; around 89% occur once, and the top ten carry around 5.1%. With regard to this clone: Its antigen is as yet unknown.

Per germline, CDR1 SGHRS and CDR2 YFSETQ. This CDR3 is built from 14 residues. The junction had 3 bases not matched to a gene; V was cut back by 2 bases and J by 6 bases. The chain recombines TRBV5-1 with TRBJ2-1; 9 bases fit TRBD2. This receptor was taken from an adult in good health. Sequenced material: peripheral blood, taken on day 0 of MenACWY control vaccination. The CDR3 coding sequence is TGCGCCAGCAGCTTACCGACTAGCGGCAATGAGCAGTTCTTC. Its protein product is CASSLPTSGNEQFF.